The 19 T cell receptor beta chains listed next were all sequenced from one sample in a study of tumor-infiltrating lymphocytes in primary liver carcinoma. TCR beta cDNA was made from roughly 450 ng total RNA with a constant-region primer. Construction of TCR beta libraries relied on three successive nested multiplex PCR rounds employing slightly modified ARM-PCR. Forward primers for TRBV1-TRBV30 and a C-beta reverse primer served the first two PCR rounds, at about 10 cycles each. In TCRdb, the multiplex PCR reads were re-called with MiXCR into one record per CDR3 protein. Of about 97,000 distinct CDR3 sequences in the sample, 55% to 80% were seen once. DNA and RNA were both co-extracted from about 19-30 mg of bulk tissue that had not been sorted. The sequencing input was liver tumor tissue from sampling region 2. Documented subset: tumor region T2, inferior pole. The receptors derive from a woman aged 60 to 75 with primary liver carcinoma and hepatitis B virus infection.

The genes are TRBV11-2 and TRBJ2-5, with 9 bases lining up with TRBD2. This CDR3 region has 14 residues. CDR1 and CDR2 from the germline V gene are SGHAT and FQNNGV. The V segment lost 9 bases and the J segment 6 bases; nucleotides outside the gene matches: 11. Here the CDR3 DNA reads TGTGCCAGTAGTCATAGCGGGGGCGGTCAGACCCAGTACTTC. Translating gives CASSHSGGGQTQYF.

By sample share, this clonotype is medium-sized (0.01 to 0.1%). This chain connects TRBV11-2 to TRBJ1-1; 10 positions match TRBD1. The CDR3 length is 14 residues. Germline trimming cut 0 bases from V and 7 bases from J; bases unmatched to any gene: 2. The germline gives CDR1 SGHAT, CDR2 FQNNGV. The CDR3 sequence: CASSLDRTGGEAFF. The CDR3 DNA is TGTGCCAGCAGCTTAGATAGGACAGGGGGTGAAGCTTTCTTT.

This clonotype was recorded at least ten times. CDR3 amino acids: CASSLDLAGGYEQFF. CDR3 DNA sequence: TGTGCCAGCAGCTTGGATCTAGCGGGAGGTTATGAGCAGTTCTTC. V and J are TRBV5-4 and TRBJ2-1, with 11 bases aligning to TRBD2. Trimming cost V 0 bases and J 8 bases; bases outside gene matches: 4. This CDR3 region has 15 residues. Germline-derived CDR1 and CDR2 are SGHNT and YYREEE (reference sequence). The whole variable domain, remainder taken from reference TRBV5-4 and TRBJ2-1, is ETGVTQSPTHLIKTRGQQVTLRCSSQSGHNTVSWYQQALGQGPQFIFQYYREEENGRGNFPPRFSGLQFPNYSSELNVNALELDDSALYLCASSLDLAGGYEQFFGPGTRLTVL.

A note on this clonotype: Mismatch with germline at one junction end may stem from a read error. The chain combines TRBV7-8 with TRBJ2-7; tentatively, D is TRBD1 or TRBD2 (5 bases each). CDR3 length equals 15 residues. CDR1 and CDR2 from the germline V gene are SGHVS and FQNEAQ. CDR3: CTSSPTGTLSREQYF. In DNA, the CDR3 is TGTACCAGCAGCCCAACTGGGACCCTATCTCGTGAGCAGTACTTC.

About this clonotype itself: Germline and junction disagree at one end, which may indicate a read error. The chain uses TRBV11-2 and TRBJ2-5, with a weak D call TRBD1 (6 bases). CDR1 and CDR2 (germline): SGHAT, FQNNGV. The CDR3 has 13 amino acids. The chain's CDR3 is CANSLESEGAQYF. The CDR3 DNA sequence: TGTGCCAACAGCTTAGAATCCGAGGGGGCCCAGTACTTC.

The V call is TRBV29-1, the J call TRBJ1-2, with 10 bases lining up with TRBD1. CDR3 length: 11 amino acids. Germline loops: CDR1 SQVTM, CDR2 ANQGSEA. The CDR3 reads CSTGTGVDYTF. CDR3 sequence (DNA): TGCAGTACAGGGACAGGGGTGGACTACACCTTC.

The chain employs TRBV11-1 and TRBJ2-6; TRBD1 agrees at 8 bases. Germline CDR1 SGHAT, CDR2 FQDESV (reference sequence). CDR3 length equals 18 residues. The CDR3 nucleotides read TGTGTCAGTAACCGATCACAGGACAGGGTCTCTGGGGCCAACGTCCTGACTTTC. Translation gives CVSNRSQDRVSGANVLTF.

As for this clonotype: A read error may be the cause here, since a much bigger clone is one base away. The chain combines TRBV5-1 with TRBJ2-5, with 10 positions matching TRBD1. The CDR3 loop spans 15 amino acids. CDR1 and CDR2 (germline): SGHRS, YFSETQ. Here the CDR3 DNA reads TGCGCCAGCAGCTTGGCAGACAGGGGGCGAGAGAACCAGTACTTC. Residues: CASSLADRGRENQYF.

A note on this clonotype: Without the conserved terminal phenylalanine or tryptophan, this CDR3 likely stems from a read error. The DNA is left out, because the CDR3 cannot be placed on it with certainty; the CDR3 is given as TCRdb lists it. The V call is TRBV11-2, the J call TRBJ2-7; the D call in the table, TRBD1, was not verified against the DNA. CDR1 is SGHAT and CDR2 is FQNNGV in the germline V gene. The CDR3 is 12 amino acids long, termini counted. CDR3 amino acids: CASNLGQGDVYY.

This clonotype was seen a few times. The chain employs TRBV18 and TRBJ2-7; TRBD2 matches 7 bases. This CDR3 spans 14 amino acids. Germline CDR1 reads KGHSH; CDR2 reads LQKENI. Trimming took 5 bases from V and 6 from J; bases not matched to a gene: 10. The CDR3 DNA follows: TGTGCCAGCTCAACGACTAGCCGTAGCGCCGAGCAGTACTTC. This gives the protein CASSTTSRSAEQYF.

The chain couples TRBV11-2 to TRBJ2-2; a possible D gene is TRBD2 (5 bases). The germline gives CDR1 SGHAT, CDR2 FQNNGV. Trimming shortened V by 4 bases and J by 16 bases, and 25 bases separated the two germline ends. CDR3 length: 15 residues. The CDR3: CASSWVVSFTGKPFF. The CDR3 DNA reads as TGTGCCAGCAGCTGGGTGGTGTCCTTCACCGGGAAGCCGTTTTTT.

This chain uses TRBV12-3 or TRBV12-4 with TRBJ2-7; D call uncertain. The CDR3 spans 15 residues. Trimming removed 6 bases at V and 4 bases at J, with 19 bases between. The CDR3 sequence is CASSAAVGRSYEQYF. CDR3 bases: TGTGCCAGCAGCGCCGCGGTAGGGCGGTCTTACGAGCAGTACTTC.

With respect to this clonotype: One end of the junction varies from germline; a read error may be responsible. V gene TRBV7-8 combines with J gene TRBJ2-1; 12 positions agree with TRBD2. CDR1 SGHVS and CDR2 FQNEAQ come from the germline V gene. The CDR3 totals 16 residues. CDR3 nucleotides: TGTGCCAGCAGCTCCAGTGCTAGCGGGAGGGTGAATGGGCAGTTCTTC. Its protein is CASSSSASGRVNGQFF.

This clonotype was seen only once. This likely comes from a read error, as the CDR3 has no conserved phenylalanine or tryptophan at its end. The V gene is TRBV11-3, the J gene TRBJ2-1; D perhaps matches TRBD1 (5 bases). CDR3 length: 15 amino acids. From germline, CDR1 is SGHNT and CDR2 YENEEA. The DNA of the CDR3 is TGTGCCAGTAGCTTAGGGGCCCAGGGTCACAAGGAGCAGTTCTCC. Its translation: CASSLGAQGHKEQFS.

J is TRBJ2-5 and V is TRBV5-1, with D possibly matching TRBD1 (6 bases). Germline loops: CDR1 SGHRS, CDR2 YFSETQ. The germline V and J ends were trimmed by 6 bases and 7 bases, with 28 bases remaining between them. This CDR3 spans 17 amino acids. Written as DNA, the CDR3 is TGCGCCAGCACCACAACCGGGACATGGGCGAGCGGCGGGACCCAGTACTTC. As protein: CASTTTGTWASGGTQYF. The complete variable domain, with remaining parts taken from reference TRBV5-1 and TRBJ2-5, reads KAGVTQTPRYLIKTRGQQVTLSCSPISGHRSVSWYQQTPGQGLQFLFEYFSETQRNKGNFPGRFSGRQFSNSRSEMNVSTLELGDSALYLCASTTTGTWASGGTQYFGPGTRLLVL.

The gene calls are TRBV4-1 and TRBJ2-2; D unresolved. V lost 2 bases, J lost 7 bases, and 14 bases lay in between. The CDR3 has 15 residues. Germline CDR1 and CDR2: MGHRA and YSYEKL. CDR3 in DNA: TGCGCCAGCAGCCAACCTACCATCCTCCGCGGGGAGCTGTTTTTT. Translation: CASSQPTILRGELFF.

This clonotype has a count of ten or more. The chain is built from TRBV6-5 and TRBJ2-5, with D perhaps matching TRBD1 (6 bases). There are 13 residues in the CDR3. Trimming stripped 6 bases from V and 5 bases from J, with 13 bases between. The germline gives CDR1 MNHEY, CDR2 SVGAGI. The CDR3 nucleotides are TGTGCCAGCAGATCCACAGGGCGGGAGACCCAGTACTTC. Translating it yields CASRSTGRETQYF.

This clonotype was found a few times. The chain has TRBV5-1 and TRBJ2-1, with D perhaps assigned TRBD1 or TRBD2 (5 bases each). Per germline, CDR1 SGHRS and CDR2 YFSETQ. The CDR3 has 12 amino acids. V lost 0 bases and J 15 bases, leaving 13 bases between the germline ends. CDR3 bases: TGCGCCAGCAGCTTGGCGGGACCCACCCGGTTCTTC. Translation gives CASSLAGPTRFF.

This sequence joins TRBV12-3 or TRBV12-4 and TRBJ2-7, with D maybe TRBD1 (6 bases). V lost 5 bases and J lost 2, with 10 bases in between. The CDR3 is made up of 13 amino acids. The CDR3 DNA is TGTGCCAGCAGTAGGTCAGGGGCCTACGAGCAGTACTTC. It translates to CASSRSGAYEQYF.